The T cell receptor (beta chain) described here comes from a study of cytomegalovirus exposure and HLA in healthy donors. Study-wide results and caveats: Analysis was performed later, and it showed HLA-associated TCR beta chains to be more clonally expanded than equally common others.

As concerns this clone: Its cognate antigen is unknown.

It was with 60 Vbeta and 13 Jbeta primers that the PCR ran. The assay was immunoSEQ multiplex PCR, and TCRdb's table has in-frame clones only and misses some. The sample contains roughly 200,000 clones, roughly 85% of which appear only once. The specimen sequenced was PBMCs. This sequence was found in a woman aged 50 to 65 in good health and CMV-seronegative.

The CDR3 here is CAWSRLAGSYNEQFF. Written as DNA, the CDR3 is TGTGCCTGGAGCCGACTAGCCGGCTCCTACAATGAGCAGTTCTTC. The genes are TRBV30 and TRBJ2-1, with 7 bases identical to TRBD2. The CDR3 covers 15 residues. CDR1 and CDR2 from the germline V gene are GTSNPN and SVGIG (reference sequence). V shed 3 bases and J 0 bases; nucleotides not matched to a gene: 5.